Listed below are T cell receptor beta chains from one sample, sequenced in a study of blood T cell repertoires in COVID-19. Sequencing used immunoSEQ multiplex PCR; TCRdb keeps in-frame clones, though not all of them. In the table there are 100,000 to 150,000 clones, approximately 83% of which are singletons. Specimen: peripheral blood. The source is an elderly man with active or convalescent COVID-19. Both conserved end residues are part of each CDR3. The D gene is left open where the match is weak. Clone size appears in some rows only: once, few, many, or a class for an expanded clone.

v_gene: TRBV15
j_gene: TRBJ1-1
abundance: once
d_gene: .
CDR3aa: CATSRDLRETEAFF
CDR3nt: TGTGCCACCAGCAGAGATCTGAGGGAGACTGAAGCTTTCTTT

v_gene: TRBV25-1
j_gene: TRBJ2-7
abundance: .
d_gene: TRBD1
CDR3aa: CASGRPGGYEQYF
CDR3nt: TGTGCCAGCGGGAGACCAGGGGGCTACGAGCAGTACTTC

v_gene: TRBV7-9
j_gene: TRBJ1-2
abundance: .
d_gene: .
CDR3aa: CASTKQDYGYTF
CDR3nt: TGTGCCAGCACCAAGCAGGATTATGGCTACACCTTC

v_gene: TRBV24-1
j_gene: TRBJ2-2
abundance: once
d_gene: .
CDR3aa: CATIDRYTGELFF
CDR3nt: TGTGCCACCATAGACAGGTACACCGGGGAGCTGTTTTTT

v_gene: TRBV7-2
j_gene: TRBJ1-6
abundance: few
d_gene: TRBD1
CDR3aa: CASSFMDRAVGSPLHF
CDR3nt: TGTGCCAGCAGCTTTATGGACAGGGCAGTAGGTTCACCCCTCCACTTT

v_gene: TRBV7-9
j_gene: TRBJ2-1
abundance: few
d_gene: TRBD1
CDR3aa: CASSLQGAIDEQFF
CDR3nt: TGTGCCAGCAGCCTACAGGGGGCTATTGATGAGCAGTTCTTC

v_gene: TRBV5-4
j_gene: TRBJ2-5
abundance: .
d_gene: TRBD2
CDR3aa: CASSFYGLVVETQYF
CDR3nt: TGTGCCAGCAGCTTCTATGGACTAGTCGTAGAGACCCAGTACTTC

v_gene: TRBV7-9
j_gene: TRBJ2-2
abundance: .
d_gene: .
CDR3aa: CASSWTRPGNGELFF
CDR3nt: TGTGCCAGCAGCTGGACCCGTCCGGGGAACGGGGAGCTGTTTTTT

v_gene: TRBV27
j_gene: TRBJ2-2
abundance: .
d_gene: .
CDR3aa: CASSLNSRNTGELFF
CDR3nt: TGTGCCAGCAGTTTAAACAGTCGGAACACCGGGGAGCTGTTTTTT

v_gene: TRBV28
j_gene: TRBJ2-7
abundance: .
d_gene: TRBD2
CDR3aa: CASSSPKSGRSPYEQYF
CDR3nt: TGTGCCAGCAGTTCCCCAAAGAGCGGGAGGAGCCCCTACGAGCAGTACTTC

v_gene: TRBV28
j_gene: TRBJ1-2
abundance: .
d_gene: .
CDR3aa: CASSFFSYGYTF
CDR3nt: TGTGCCAGCAGTTTTTTTAGCTATGGCTACACCTTC

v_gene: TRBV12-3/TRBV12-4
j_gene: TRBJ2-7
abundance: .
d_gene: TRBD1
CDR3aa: CASRGQGNEQYF
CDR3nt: TGTGCCAGCAGGGGACAGGGGAACGAGCAGTACTTC

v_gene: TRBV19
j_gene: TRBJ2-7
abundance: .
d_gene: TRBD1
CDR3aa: CASSPLRDSFEEQYF
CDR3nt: TGTGCCAGTAGCCCCCTCCGGGACAGCTTTGAAGAGCAGTACTTC

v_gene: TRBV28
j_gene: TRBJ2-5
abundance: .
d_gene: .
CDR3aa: CASSLDRRYQETQYF
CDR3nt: TGTGCCAGCAGTTTAGATCGTCGGTACCAAGAGACCCAGTACTTC

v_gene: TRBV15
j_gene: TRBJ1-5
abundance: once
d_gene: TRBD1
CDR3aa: CATSRDRDRSNQPQHF
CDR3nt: TGTGCCACCAGCAGAGACCGGGACAGAAGCAATCAGCCCCAGCATTTT

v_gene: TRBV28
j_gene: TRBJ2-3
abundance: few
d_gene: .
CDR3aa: CASSRDNADTQYF
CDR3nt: TGTGCCAGCAGTAGAGACAATGCAGATACGCAGTATTTT

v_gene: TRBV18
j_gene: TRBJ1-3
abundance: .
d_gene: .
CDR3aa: CASSPRGSRGNTIYF
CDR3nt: TGTGCCAGCTCACCAAGGGGGTCAAGGGGAAACACCATATATTTT

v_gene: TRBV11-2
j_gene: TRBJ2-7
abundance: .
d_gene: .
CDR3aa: CASSLGNGGYEQYF
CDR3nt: TGTGCCAGCAGCTTAGGGAACGGAGGCTACGAGCAGTACTTC

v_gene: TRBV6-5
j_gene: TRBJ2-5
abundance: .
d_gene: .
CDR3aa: CASSYSAGGETQYF
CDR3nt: TGTGCCAGCAGTTACTCGGCGGGCGGTGAGACCCAGTACTTC

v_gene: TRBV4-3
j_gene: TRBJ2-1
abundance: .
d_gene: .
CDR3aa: CASSHSSYAVNEQFF
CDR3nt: TGCGCCAGCAGCCATTCCTCCTACGCGGTCAATGAGCAGTTCTTC

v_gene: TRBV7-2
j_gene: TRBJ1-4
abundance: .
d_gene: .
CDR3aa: CASSSFRGSEKLFF
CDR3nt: TGTGCCAGCAGCTCCTTCAGAGGGTCAGAAAAACTGTTTTTT

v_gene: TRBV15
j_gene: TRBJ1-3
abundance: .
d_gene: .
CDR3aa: CATSRDRGSGNTIYF
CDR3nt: TGTGCCACCAGCAGAGATAGGGGCTCTGGAAACACCATATATTTT

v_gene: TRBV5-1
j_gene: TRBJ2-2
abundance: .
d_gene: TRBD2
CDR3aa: CASSTRREVPGELFF
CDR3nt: TGCGCCAGCAGCACCCGTCGGGAGGTCCCCGGGGAGCTGTTTTTT

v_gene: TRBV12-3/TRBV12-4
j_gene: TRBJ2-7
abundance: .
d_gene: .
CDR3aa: CASSPLANGEQYF
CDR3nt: TGTGCCAGCAGCCCCCTGGCCAACGGGGAGCAGTACTTC

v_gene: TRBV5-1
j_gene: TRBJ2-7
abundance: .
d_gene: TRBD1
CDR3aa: CASSPEPTGDYEQYF
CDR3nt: TGCGCCAGCAGCCCCGAGCCCACAGGGGACTACGAGCAGTACTTC

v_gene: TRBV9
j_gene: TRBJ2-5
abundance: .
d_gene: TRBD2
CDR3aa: CASSPGLAGGSQETQYF
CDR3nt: TGTGCCAGCAGCCCCGGACTAGCGGGAGGGAGCCAAGAGACCCAGTACTTC

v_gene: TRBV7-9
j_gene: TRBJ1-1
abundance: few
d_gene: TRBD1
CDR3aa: CASSWTGYWENTEAFF
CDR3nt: TGTGCCAGCAGCTGGACAGGGTATTGGGAAAACACTGAAGCTTTCTTT

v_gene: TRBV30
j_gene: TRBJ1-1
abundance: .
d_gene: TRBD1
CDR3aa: CAWTDRGHTEAFF
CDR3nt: TGTGCCTGGACAGACAGGGGACACACTGAAGCTTTCTTT

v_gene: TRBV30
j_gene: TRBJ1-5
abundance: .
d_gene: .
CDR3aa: CAWSGQDNQPQHF
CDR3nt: TGTGCCTGGAGTGGACAAGACAATCAGCCCCAGCATTTT

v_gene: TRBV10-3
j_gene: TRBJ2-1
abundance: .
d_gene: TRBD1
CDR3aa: CAISTGTGTGNEQFF
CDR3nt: TGTGCCATCAGTACCGGGACAGGGACGGGAAATGAGCAGTTCTTC

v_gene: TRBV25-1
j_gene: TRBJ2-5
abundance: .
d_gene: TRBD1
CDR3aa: CASSEYGTGQETQYF
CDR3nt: TGTGCCAGCAGTGAATATGGGACAGGGCAAGAGACCCAGTACTTC

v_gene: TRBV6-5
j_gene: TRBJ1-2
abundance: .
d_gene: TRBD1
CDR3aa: CASSTDRGSLYGYTF
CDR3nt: TGTGCCAGCAGTACGGACAGGGGGAGCCTCTATGGCTACACCTTC

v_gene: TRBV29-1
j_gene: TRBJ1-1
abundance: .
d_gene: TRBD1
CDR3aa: CSGRDRIANTEAFF
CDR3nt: TGCAGCGGGAGGGACAGAATTGCGAACACTGAAGCTTTCTTT

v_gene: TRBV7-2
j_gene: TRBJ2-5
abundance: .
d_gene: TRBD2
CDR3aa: CASSFRRGFQETQYF
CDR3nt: TGTGCCAGCAGCTTTAGGCGGGGGTTCCAAGAGACCCAGTACTTC

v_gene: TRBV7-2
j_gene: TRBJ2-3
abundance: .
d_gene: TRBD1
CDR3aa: CASSAGGQDTQYF
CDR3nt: TGTGCCAGCAGCGCAGGGGGACAGGATACGCAGTATTTT

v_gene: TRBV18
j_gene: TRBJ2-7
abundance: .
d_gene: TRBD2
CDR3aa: CASSSKLTSGAFYEQYF
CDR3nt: TGTGCCAGCTCATCCAAACTTACTAGCGGAGCATTCTACGAGCAGTACTTC

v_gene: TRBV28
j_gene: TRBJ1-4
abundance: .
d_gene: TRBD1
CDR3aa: CATAERDSPYF
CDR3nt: TGTGCCACCGCTGAACGGGACAGCCCCTATTTT